This T cell receptor beta chain was sequenced for a study of T cell clonotyping in hematopoietic cell transplantation. Overall study results and limits: CD4 and CD8 repertoire contributions could not be separated without sorting. Recipient TCR diversity dropped after transplant; expanded clonotypes rose from day 30 to 180. Few recipient clonotypes overlapped donors; over 97% were de novo at given depth. Broader posttransplant TCR repertoire diversity was predicted by graft donor and pretransplant recipient Inverse Simpson Index values.

Germline V lookup: CDR1 SGHAT, CDR2 FQNNGV. CDR3 length equals 14 residues. V gave up 3 bases and J gave up 0 bases, with 8 bases separating them. Generated by immunoSEQ multiplex PCR, the TCRdb table keeps only in-frame clones and is missing some. Of about 69,000 clones detected, about 94% appear once; the ten largest clones hold around 1.6%. Comments on this clone: Its antigen is as yet unknown.

Sequenced sample: peripheral blood mononuclear cells. The J gene is TRBJ1-1, the V gene TRBV11-2; D is unclear. The origin of this receptor is a man aged 50 or older in good health. Some clones in this sample may be carry-over from other donors' samples. CDR3 nucleotides: TGTGCCAGCAGCTTCGGCGTCATGAACACTGAAGCTTTCTTT. Protein: CASSFGVMNTEAFF.